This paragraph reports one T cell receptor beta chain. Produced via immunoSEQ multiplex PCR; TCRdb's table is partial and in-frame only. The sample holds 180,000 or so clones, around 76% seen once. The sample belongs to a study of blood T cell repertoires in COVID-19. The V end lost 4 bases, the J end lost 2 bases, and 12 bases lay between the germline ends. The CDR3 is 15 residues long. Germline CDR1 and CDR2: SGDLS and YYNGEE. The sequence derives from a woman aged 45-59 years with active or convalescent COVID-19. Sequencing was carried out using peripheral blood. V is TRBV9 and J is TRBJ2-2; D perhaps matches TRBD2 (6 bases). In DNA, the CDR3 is TGTGCCAGCAGCCCATGGAGGGTTAACACCGGGGAGCTGTTTTTT. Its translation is CASSPWRVNTGELFF.